This TCR beta chain emerged from a study of identical twins (dated by TCRdb to 2016 to 2017). The study in broad terms: TCR alpha and beta repertoires from monozygotic twins, unrelated adults of various ages and cord blood were deep-sequenced to test whether fetal clonotypes persist. To rule out contamination, the twin experiments were replicated at different times with different library preparation protocols.

A distance of 21 bases separates the germline ends of V and J, which lose 10 bases and 5 bases respectively. The cysteine opens and the phenylalanine closes a CDR3 of 14 amino acids. The entry retains the CDR3 DNA only, 42 bases that are in frame from base 1. Reading the germline V gene gives CDR1 ENHRY and CDR2 SYGVKD. What the research found in general, with its limitations: Out-of-frame TCR alpha sharing in monozygotic twins was systematically underestimated by recombination models, whereas sharing between unrelated individuals was in agreement with the recombination models. Because the same donors could not be followed over many years, the conclusions depended on cross-sectional statistical analysis. A weaker excess of twin sharing was found in beta out-of-frame sequences because the signal-to-noise ratio was lowered by fewer shared sequences. Invariant T cells such as MAIT and iNKT could partly confound zero-insertion analyses, although diverse VJ usage argued against such confounding for most clonotypes. Compared with coincidental sharing between unrelated individuals, an excess of low generation-probability sequences was observed among out-of-frame TCR alpha sequences shared between twins. Fewer insertions were carried by abundant cord blood beta clonotypes, a similar but weaker trend appeared in young adult naive repertoires, and no such trend appeared in memory repertoires.

Libraries were constructed by 5' RACE. These reads were obtained on an Illumina HiSeq 2000. Template switching added a universal primer binding site, and the final cDNA carried a unique molecular identifier that allowed TCR cDNA molecules to be counted accurately. Specific primers in the conserved constant-segment region were used to synthesize first-strand cDNA for TCR alpha and beta chains. To control for contamination, each cDNA library was double barcoded with a SMART-Mk sample barcode plus Illumina barcodes. TruSeq adapter sequences and Illumina sample barcodes were added in two successive PCR steps. The Illumina HiSeq platform was used with custom primers to sequence TCR alpha and beta cDNA libraries. From the authors' description of their analysis: Raw reads were processed with MiGEC to extract unique molecular identifiers, and MiXCR was used to determine CDR3 positions. For each individual, recombination models were inferred using an EM algorithm with the repgenHMM and IGoR tools. Shared clonotypes were analyzed with the tcR package in R, and sharing was normalized by the product of cloneset sizes. Out-of-frame nonproductive sequences were analyzed to study raw recombination free of thymic and clonal selection effects. The public reads were quality trimmed at Q25 with fastp and then assembled into clones with MiXCR by TCRdb, keeping productive beta chains. When rows share a CDR3 protein, they turn into one entry using the most common DNA and genes. None of the V and J calls come from the authors' own analysis; TCRdb made them. This sample gives about 1.7 million distinct CDR3 sequences in total; around 33% of them show up just once. The ten largest clones represent around 0.3% of the sample.

As concerns this clonotype: This receptor's antigen is unknown. No base-level quality is on record; no much larger clone is a single base apart.

Only healthy Caucasian donors were included. The receptor was derived from a newborn girl in good health. The receptor chain draws on TRBV10-3 and TRBJ2-7, and TRBD2 may be the D gene, going by 6 matching bases. The specimen sequenced was cord blood. At the DNA level, the sequence is TGTGCCACCAGAACCGCTATCGGGGGAAACGAGCAGTACTTC. Its translation reads: CATRTAIGGNEQYF.